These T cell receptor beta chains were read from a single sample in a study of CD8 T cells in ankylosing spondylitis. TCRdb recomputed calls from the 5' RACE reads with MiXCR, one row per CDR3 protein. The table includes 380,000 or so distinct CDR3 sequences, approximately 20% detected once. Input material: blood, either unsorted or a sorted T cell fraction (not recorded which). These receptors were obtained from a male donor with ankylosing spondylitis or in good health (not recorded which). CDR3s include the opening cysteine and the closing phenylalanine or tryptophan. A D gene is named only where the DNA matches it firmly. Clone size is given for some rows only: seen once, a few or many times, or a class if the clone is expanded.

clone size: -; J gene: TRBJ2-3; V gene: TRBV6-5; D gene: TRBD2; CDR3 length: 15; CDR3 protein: CASSYASGGADTQYF; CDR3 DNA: TGTGCCAGCAGTTACGCTAGCGGAGGCGCAGATACGCAGTATTTT
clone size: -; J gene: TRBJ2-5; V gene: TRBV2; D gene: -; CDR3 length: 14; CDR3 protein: CASSEGGGFETQYF; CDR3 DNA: TGTGCCAGCAGTGAAGGGGGGGGCTTTGAGACCCAGTACTTC
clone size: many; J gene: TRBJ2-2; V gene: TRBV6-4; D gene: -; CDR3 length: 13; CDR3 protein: CASSGDTTGELFF; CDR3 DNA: TGTGCCAGCAGTGGGGACACTACCGGGGAGCTGTTTTTT
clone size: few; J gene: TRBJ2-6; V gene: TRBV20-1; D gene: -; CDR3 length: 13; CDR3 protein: CSARDGGANVLTF; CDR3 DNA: TGCAGTGCTAGAGATGGTGGGGCCAACGTCCTGACTTTC
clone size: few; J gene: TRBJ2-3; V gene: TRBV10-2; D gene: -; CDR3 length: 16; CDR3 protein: CASSDPPTSVPDTQYF; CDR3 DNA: TGCGCCAGCAGTGACCCCCCGACTAGTGTGCCAGATACGCAGTATTTT
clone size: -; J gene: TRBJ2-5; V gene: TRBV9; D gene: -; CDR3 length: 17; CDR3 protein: CASSVALRGAGQETQYF; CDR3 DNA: TGTGCCAGCAGCGTAGCTCTTCGCGGGGCTGGGCAAGAGACCCAGTACTTC
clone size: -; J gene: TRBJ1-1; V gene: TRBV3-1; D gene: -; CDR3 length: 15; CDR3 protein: CASSQFPLGNTEAFF; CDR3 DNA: TGTGCCAGCAGCCAATTCCCCTTGGGGAACACTGAAGCTTTCTTT
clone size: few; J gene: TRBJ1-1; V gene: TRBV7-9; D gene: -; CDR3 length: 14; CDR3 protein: CASSLVGGSTEAFF; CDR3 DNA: TGTGCCAGCAGCTTAGTGGGAGGGAGCACTGAAGCTTTCTTT
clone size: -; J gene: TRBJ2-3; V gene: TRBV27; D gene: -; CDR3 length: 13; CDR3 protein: CASSLLITDTQYF; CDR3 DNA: TGTGCCAGCAGCCTACTCATCACAGATACGCAGTATTTT
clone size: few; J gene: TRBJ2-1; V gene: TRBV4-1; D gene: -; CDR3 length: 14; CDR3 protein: CASSFRTGTNEQFF; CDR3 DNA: TGCGCCAGCAGCTTCCGAACAGGGACCAATGAGCAGTTCTTC
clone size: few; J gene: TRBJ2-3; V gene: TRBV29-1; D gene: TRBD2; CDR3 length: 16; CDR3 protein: CSVEFVSGGATDTQYF; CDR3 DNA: TGCAGCGTTGAATTCGTTAGCGGGGGGGCCACAGATACGCAGTATTTT
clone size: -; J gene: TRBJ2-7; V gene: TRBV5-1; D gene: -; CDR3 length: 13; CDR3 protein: CASSSGKLYEQYF; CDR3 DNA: TGCGCCAGCAGCTCAGGGAAACTGTACGAGCAGTACTTC
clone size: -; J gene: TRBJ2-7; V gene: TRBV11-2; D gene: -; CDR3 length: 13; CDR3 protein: CASSLDQGREQYF; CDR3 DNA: TGTGCCAGCAGCTTAGACCAGGGGCGCGAGCAGTACTTC
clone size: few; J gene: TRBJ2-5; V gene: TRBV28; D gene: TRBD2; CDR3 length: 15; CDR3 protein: CASSSAGGKKETQYF; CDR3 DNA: TGTGCCAGCAGTTCGGCGGGGGGGAAAAAAGAGACCCAGTACTTC
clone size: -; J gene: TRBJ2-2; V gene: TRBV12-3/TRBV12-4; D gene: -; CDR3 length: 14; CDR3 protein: CASSLLGVGRELFF; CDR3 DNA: TGTGCCAGCAGTTTACTGGGGGTGGGACGGGAGCTGTTTTTT
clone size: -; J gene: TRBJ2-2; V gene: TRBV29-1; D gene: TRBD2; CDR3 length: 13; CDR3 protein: CSVLAGNTGELFF; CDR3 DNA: TGCAGCGTTCTAGCGGGGAACACCGGGGAGCTGTTTTTT
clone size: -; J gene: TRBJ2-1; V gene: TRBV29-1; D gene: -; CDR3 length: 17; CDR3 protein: CSVAGLDSHGSYNEQFF; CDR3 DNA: TGCAGCGTTGCTGGGTTGGACTCCCACGGGTCCTACAATGAGCAGTTCTTC
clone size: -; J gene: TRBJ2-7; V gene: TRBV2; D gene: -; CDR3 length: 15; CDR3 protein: CASSAQVRSSYEQYF; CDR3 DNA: TGTGCCAGCAGCGCACAGGTTCGAAGCTCCTACGAGCAGTACTTC
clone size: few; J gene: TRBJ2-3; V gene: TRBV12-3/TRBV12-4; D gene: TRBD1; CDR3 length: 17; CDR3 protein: CASSSREGTGGSDTQYF; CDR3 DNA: TGTGCCAGCAGTTCGAGGGAGGGGACAGGGGGCTCAGATACGCAGTATTTT
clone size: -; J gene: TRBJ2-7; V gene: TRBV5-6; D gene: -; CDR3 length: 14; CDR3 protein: CASSLWAVTYEQYF; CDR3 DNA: TGTGCCAGCAGCTTGTGGGCAGTAACCTACGAGCAGTACTTC
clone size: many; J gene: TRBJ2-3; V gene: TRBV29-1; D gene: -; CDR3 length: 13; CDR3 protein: CSSRGARADTQYF; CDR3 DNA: TGCAGCTCACGTGGGGCGCGGGCAGATACGCAGTATTTT
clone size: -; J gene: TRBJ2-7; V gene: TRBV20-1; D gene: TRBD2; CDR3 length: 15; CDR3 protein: CSARRYSGGAYEQYF; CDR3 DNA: TGCAGTGCTAGGCGTTATAGCGGGGGGGCCTACGAGCAGTACTTC
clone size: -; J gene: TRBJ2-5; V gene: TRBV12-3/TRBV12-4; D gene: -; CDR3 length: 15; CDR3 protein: CASSTHRVGGETQYF; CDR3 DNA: TGTGCCAGCAGTACACACAGGGTAGGGGGGGAGACCCAGTACTTC
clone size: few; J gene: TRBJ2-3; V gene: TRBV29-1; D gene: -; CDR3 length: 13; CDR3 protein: CSVEGQGSDTQYF; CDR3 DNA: TGCAGCGTTGAGGGGCAGGGGTCAGATACGCAGTATTTT
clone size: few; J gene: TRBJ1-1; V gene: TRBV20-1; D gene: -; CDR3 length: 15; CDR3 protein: CSASTLQLQNTEAFF; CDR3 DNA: TGCAGTGCTAGCACACTTCAACTCCAGAACACTGAAGCTTTCTTT
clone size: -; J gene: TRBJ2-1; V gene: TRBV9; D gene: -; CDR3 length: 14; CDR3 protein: CASSDSTDRYEQFF; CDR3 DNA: TGTGCCAGCAGCGACAGTACAGATCGCTATGAGCAGTTCTTC
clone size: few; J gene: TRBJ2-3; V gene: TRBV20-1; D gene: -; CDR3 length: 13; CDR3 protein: CSARPGGQDTQYF; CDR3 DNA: TGCAGTGCTAGACCCGGGGGGCAAGATACGCAGTATTTT
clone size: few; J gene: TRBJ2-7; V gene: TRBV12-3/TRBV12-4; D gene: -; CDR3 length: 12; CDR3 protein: CASRAQGYEQYF; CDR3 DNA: TGTGCCAGCAGAGCCCAGGGCTACGAGCAGTACTTC
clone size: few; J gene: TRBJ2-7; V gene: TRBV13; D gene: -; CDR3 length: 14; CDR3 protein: CASSLPDSSYEQYF; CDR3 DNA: TGTGCCAGCAGCTTACCTGACTCCTCCTACGAGCAGTACTTC
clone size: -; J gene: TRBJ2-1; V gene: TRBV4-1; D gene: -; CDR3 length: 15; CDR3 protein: CASSPEKDGYNEQFF; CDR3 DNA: TGCGCCAGCAGCCCCGAGAAGGACGGGTACAATGAGCAGTTCTTC
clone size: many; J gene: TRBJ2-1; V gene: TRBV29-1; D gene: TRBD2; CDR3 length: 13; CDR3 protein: CSVGTSGYNEQFF; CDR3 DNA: TGCAGCGTAGGGACTAGCGGGTACAATGAGCAGTTCTTC
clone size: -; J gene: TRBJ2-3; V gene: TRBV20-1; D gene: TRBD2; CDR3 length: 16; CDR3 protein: CSAPGLAGGRGDTQYF; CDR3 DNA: TGCAGTGCCCCGGGACTAGCGGGGGGGCGGGGAGATACGCAGTATTTT
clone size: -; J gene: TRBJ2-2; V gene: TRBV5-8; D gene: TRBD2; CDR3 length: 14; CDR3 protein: CASSPGPNSGELFF; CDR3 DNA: TGTGCCAGCAGCCCCGGGCCCAACAGCGGGGAACTGTTTTTT
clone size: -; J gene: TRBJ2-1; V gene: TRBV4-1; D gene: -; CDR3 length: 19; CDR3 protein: CASSPLQGIVGESYNEQFF; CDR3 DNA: TGCGCCAGCAGCCCCCTCCAGGGGATTGTCGGGGAATCCTACAATGAGCAGTTCTTC
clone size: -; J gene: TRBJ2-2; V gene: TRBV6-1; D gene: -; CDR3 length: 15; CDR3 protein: CASSVDPSGAGELFF; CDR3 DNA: TGTGCCAGCAGTGTGGACCCCTCGGGGGCCGGGGAGCTGTTTTTT
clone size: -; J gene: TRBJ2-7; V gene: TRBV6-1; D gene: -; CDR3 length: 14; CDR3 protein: CASTWDLENYEQYF; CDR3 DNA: TGTGCCAGCACCTGGGACCTGGAGAACTACGAGCAGTACTTC
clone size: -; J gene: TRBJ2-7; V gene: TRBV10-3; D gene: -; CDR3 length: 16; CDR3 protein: CAISEIGNRGNYEQYF; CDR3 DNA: TGTGCCATCAGTGAGATAGGGAATCGGGGTAACTACGAGCAGTACTTC
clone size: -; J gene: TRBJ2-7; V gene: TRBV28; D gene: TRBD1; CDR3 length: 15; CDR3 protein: CASSLDRGRSYEQYF; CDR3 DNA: TGTGCCAGCAGTCTAGACAGGGGACGGTCCTACGAGCAGTACTTC
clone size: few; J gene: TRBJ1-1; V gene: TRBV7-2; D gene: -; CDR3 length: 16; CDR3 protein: CASSTIQGPWNTEAFF; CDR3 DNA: TGTGCCAGCAGCACTATTCAGGGACCATGGAACACTGAAGCTTTCTTT
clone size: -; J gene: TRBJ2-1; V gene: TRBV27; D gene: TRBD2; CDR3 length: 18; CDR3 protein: CASSLSSGGGVWYNEQFF; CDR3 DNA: TGTGCCAGCAGTTTATCTAGCGGGGGGGGCGTGTGGTACAATGAGCAGTTCTTC
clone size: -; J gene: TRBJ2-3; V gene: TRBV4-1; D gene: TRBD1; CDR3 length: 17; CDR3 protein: CASSHNRRDRETDTQYF; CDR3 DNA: TGCGCCAGCAGCCACAATAGGCGGGACAGGGAGACAGATACGCAGTATTTT
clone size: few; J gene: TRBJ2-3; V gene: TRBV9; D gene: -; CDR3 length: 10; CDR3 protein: CASGSDTQYF; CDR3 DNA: TGTGCCAGCGGGTCAGATACGCAGTATTTT
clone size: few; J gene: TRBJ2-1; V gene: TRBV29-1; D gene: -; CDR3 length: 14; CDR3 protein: CSVEVVSSYNEQFF; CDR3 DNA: TGCAGCGTTGAGGTCGTCAGCTCCTACAATGAGCAGTTCTTC
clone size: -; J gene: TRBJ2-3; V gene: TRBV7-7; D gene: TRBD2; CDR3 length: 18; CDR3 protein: CASSPEPAGGLPTDTQYF; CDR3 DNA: TGTGCTAGCAGCCCAGAACCAGCGGGGGGCCTACCCACAGATACGCAGTATTTT
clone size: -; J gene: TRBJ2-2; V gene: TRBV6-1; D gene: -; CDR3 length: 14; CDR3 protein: CASSPGMNTGELFF; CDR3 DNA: TGTGCCAGCAGCCCAGGCATGAACACCGGGGAGCTGTTTTTT
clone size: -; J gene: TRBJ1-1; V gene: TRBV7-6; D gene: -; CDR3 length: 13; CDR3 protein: CASSKQGLAEAFF; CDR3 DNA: TGTGCCAGCAGCAAACAGGGTTTAGCTGAAGCTTTCTTT
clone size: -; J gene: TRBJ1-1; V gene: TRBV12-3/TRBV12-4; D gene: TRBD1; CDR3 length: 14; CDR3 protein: CASSWGTGGTEAFF; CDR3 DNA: TGTGCCAGCAGTTGGGGGACAGGGGGAACTGAAGCTTTCTTT